This T cell receptor beta chain was recorded in a study of post-analysis software for immune sequencing data (dated by TCRdb to 2015 to 2017). General notes on the study: Disease courses on record covered relapsing-remitting, secondary progressive and progressive-relapsing multiple sclerosis, though some patients had no subtype annotation. A subset of samples was prepared in parallel using single-end sample barcoding, then pooled and co-amplified after Illumina adapter ligation. The multiple sclerosis patient repertoires were compared with 11 previously published healthy control repertoires from donors aged about 6 to 26 years.

The CDR3 has 14 amino acids, counting the end cysteine and phenylalanine. Kept here is only the CDR3 DNA, which spans 42 bases and is read in frame from base 1. Trimming removed 6 bases from V and 2 bases from J, leaving 15 bases between the germline ends. CDR1 DFQATT and CDR2 SNEGSKA were looked up in the germline V gene (reference sequence). To demonstrate the VDJtools post-analysis software, the study profiled TCR beta repertoires from the peripheral blood of about 13 young patients with multiple sclerosis. The multiple sclerosis patients were children and adolescents between roughly 6 and 16 years of age. The method behind the library was PCR. Sequencing instrument: Illumina HiSeq 2500. To reduce PCR and sequencing biases, unique molecular identifiers were incorporated into the TCR beta cDNA libraries. Every 1 to 10 million input T cells yielded about 500,000 cDNA molecules, meaning each molecule approximated one T cell. The patient libraries were prepared and sequenced with the same protocol used for the earlier healthy control dataset. Samples belonging to the same batch were prepared together, multiplexed and sequenced on a shared HiSeq lane. The authors' pipeline ran thus. Raw barcoded reads were processed with MIGEC, discarding single-read molecular identifier groups before consensus assembly and CDR3 extraction. VDJtools was used for post-analysis of the clonotype tables, and diversity was normalized by down-sampling every dataset to the size of the smallest sample. To correct batch-related cross-sample contamination, repertoire overlap clustering matched CDR3 amino acid sequences but not nucleotide sequences. The raw public data were reprocessed by TCRdb itself: fastp quality trimming at Q25, MiXCR clonotype calling, in-frame beta chains only. CDR3 protein duplicates are merged, each entry listing the most common genes and DNA. The V and J calls were not made by the authors but by TCRdb's processing. This sample lists roughly 540,000 distinct CDR3 sequences; 30% to 40% were detected once. The ten top clones hold around 6.1% of the sample.

For this clonotype: Its specific antigen is unknown. Base quality data are lacking; no much larger clone is found one base away.

The study at large found these results: Direct clustering with F measure showed strong co-clustering of samples prepared in the same batch, prompting a batch-effect correction. The control group was slightly older than the multiple sclerosis patient group. A handful of TRBV segments, including TRBV5-6, TRBV5-1 and TRBV20-1, were significantly more frequent in patients than controls. Multiple sclerosis patients had significantly lower normalized Chao1 diversity than controls, a result that suggests substantial peripheral T-cell clonal expansion.

The specimen sequenced was blood. The TCR sequence derives from a girl aged 2 to 17 with multiple sclerosis. The V and J segments used are TRBV20-1 and TRBJ2-3; the D gene is perhaps TRBD1, on 6 matching bases. The DNA sequence is as follows: TGCAGTGCCAAAGCAGGGGTATTCACAGATACGCAGTATTTT. Its protein is CSAKAGVFTDTQYF.